These 3 T cell receptor beta chains originate from one sample sequenced in a study of cytomegalovirus exposure and HLA in healthy donors. A multiplex PCR was run with 60 Vbeta primers and 13 Jbeta primers. Here immunoSEQ multiplex PCR was the method, and the copy in TCRdb shows in-frame clones only, minus some. The data show approximately 180,000 clones, approximately 82% seen once. Sample: PBMCs. The receptors here all came from a woman in her 30s in good health and CMV-seronegative.

The CDR3 is CASSIRLVRTTYEQYF. In nucleotides, the CDR3 is TGTGCCAGTAGTATCCGGCTTGTAAGAACTACCTACGAGCAGTACTTC. The chain joins TRBV19 to TRBJ2-7; no firm D call. Looked up from germline, CDR1 is LNHDA and CDR2 is SQIVND (reference sequence). This CDR3 spans 16 amino acids. The V gene lost 3 bases and the J gene lost 2 bases, with 17 bases spanning the gap. Together with reference TRBV19 and TRBJ2-7, the CDR3 gives the full variable domain: DGGITQSPKYLFRKEGQNVTLSCEQNLNHDAMYWYRQDPGQGLRLIYYSQIVNDFQKGDIAEGYSVSREKKESFPLTVTSAQKNPTAFYLCASSIRLVRTTYEQYFGPGTRLTVT.

The gene calls are TRBV7-3 and TRBJ2-7; a possible D gene is TRBD1 (5 bases). Trimming took off 2 bases at V and 4 bases at J, with 15 bases between the two ends. This CDR3 has 15 residues. Germline CDR1 SGHTA, CDR2 FQGTGA. Written as DNA, the CDR3 is TGTGCCAGCAGCTTATCGGGCGCGACAGCATACGAGCAGTACTTC. Translation: CASSLSGATAYEQYF.

This chain uses TRBV28 with TRBJ1-2; maybe TRBD1 (6 bases). Trimming removed 0 bases at V and 0 bases at J, with 14 bases between. Germline V CDR1 and CDR2: MDHEN, SYDVKM. CDR3 length: 17 amino acids. Here the CDR3 DNA reads TGTGCCAGCAGTTTATGGCGGACAGCACGTTCTAACTATGGCTACACCTTC. Its protein product is CASSLWRTARSNYGYTF.